This TCR beta chain was retrieved from a study of T cells in localized non-small cell lung cancer. Assay: immunoSEQ multiplex PCR; the TCRdb copy retains only in-frame clones and omits some. The table shows roughly 17,000 clones, with about 86% occurring only once. General study points: Longer overall survival was associated with a higher density of T cells in the blood.

The V segment lost 6 bases and the J segment 1 base; nucleotides outside the gene matches: 10. The CDR3 runs to 16 residues. CDR1 MNHEY and CDR2 SMNVEV come from the germline V gene (reference sequence). Turning to this clone: The target antigen is unknown.

This chain links TRBV27 with TRBJ2-7; 9 nucleotides line up with TRBD1. The receptor was derived from a male donor older than 55 with stage III lung adenocarcinoma. The sample here was peripheral blood, taken before any cancer treatment. CDR3: CASSGRQTGGSYEQYF. DNA of the CDR3: TGTGCCAGCAGCGGGCGTCAGACAGGGGGGTCCTACGAGCAGTACTTC.